The 26 T cell receptor beta chains presented below share a single source sample, sequenced in a study of blood T cells in healthy people across ages. Primers used in a second PCR of about 7 to 12 cycles were a sample-barcoded 5' primer and a J-beta primer mix. TCRdb analysed the 5' RACE reads with MiXCR anew, one entry per CDR3 protein. This table has roughly 560,000 distinct CDR3 sequences, 20% to 30% appearing once. In addition, the sample was reused for a study of T cells of mothers and their children.

Sequenced input: blood. These receptor sequences come from a boy aged 10-17 years in good health.

This chain uses TRBV7-2 with TRBJ1-4, with 12 bases identical to TRBD1. The germline CDR1 and CDR2 sequences are SGHTA and FQGNSA. CDR3 length: 17 amino acids. With 4 bases clipped from V and 8 bases from J, the junction kept 11 bases outside the gene matches. The CDR3 bases are TGTGCCAGCAGCTGGGGGACAGGGGGCAGGATCAGCGAAAAACTGTTTTTT. Translation: CASSWGTGGRISEKLFF.

This rearrangement joins TRBV15 to TRBJ2-5; D remains ambiguous. Trimming removed 9 bases from V and 0 bases from J, with 17 bases in between. The germline V gene has CDR1 LNHNV and CDR2 YYDKDF (reference sequence). The CDR3 totals 15 residues. The CDR3 is CATMGKLGHQETQYF. CDR3 nucleotide sequence: TGTGCCACTATGGGTAAACTTGGCCACCAAGAGACCCAGTACTTC.

The V and J genes are TRBV4-3 and TRBJ2-3; TRBD2 agrees at 10 bases. The CDR3 is made up of 16 amino acids. V gave up 3 bases and J gave up 1 base; unmatched junction bases: 4. The germline CDR1 and CDR2 sequences are LGHNA and YSLEER. CDR3 coding DNA: TGCGCCAGCAGCCATGATACTAGCGGGGGCACAGATACGCAGTATTTT. This sequence encodes CASSHDTSGGTDTQYF.

The chain employs TRBV5-1 and TRBJ2-3, with unresolved D. The V gene lost 0 bases and the J gene lost 0 bases, with 14 bases spanning the gap. The germline V gene encodes CDR1 SGHRS and CDR2 YFSETQ. This CDR3 has 17 amino acids. This CDR3 reads CASSLGPQGSSTDTQYF. In nucleotides, the CDR3 is TGCGCCAGCAGCTTGGGCCCCCAAGGATCGAGCACAGATACGCAGTATTTT.

The chain is built from TRBV9 and TRBJ2-7; D is perhaps TRBD2 (6 bases). V was trimmed by 0 bases and J by 3 bases, leaving 19 bases between them. The CDR3 covers 17 residues. CDR1 SGDLS and CDR2 YYNGEE come from the germline V gene. CDR3 residues: CASSVASAGPGDYEQYF. CDR3 nucleotides: TGTGCCAGCAGCGTAGCTTCGGCAGGACCGGGAGACTACGAGCAGTACTTC.

At least ten counts were recorded for this clonotype. The chain carries TRBV3-1 and TRBJ1-1, with no clear D. This CDR3 has 15 amino acids. Deletions cut 4 bases from V and 5 bases from J, with 17 bases between. Germline lookup yields CDR1 LGHDT and CDR2 YNNKEL (reference sequence). CDR3 nucleotide sequence: TGTGCCAGCAGCCCAGACGAGGTCGGTTCAACTGAAGCTTTCTTT. Its protein is CASSPDEVGSTEAFF.

The V and J genes are TRBV4-1 and TRBJ2-3; a weak D match, TRBD2 (5 bases). The length of the CDR3 is 17 residues. Germline CDR1 and CDR2: MGHRA and YSYEKL. V lost 2 bases, J lost 4 bases, and 19 bases lay in between. The CDR3 coding sequence is TGCGCCAGCAGCCAACCACCGGACGGAAAGGAGGCAGATACGCAGTATTTT. It translates to CASSQPPDGKEADTQYF.

J is TRBJ1-5 and V is TRBV6-1, with 9 nucleotides matching TRBD1. This CDR3 region has 15 residues. Germline V CDR1 and CDR2: MNHNS, SASEGT. Germline trimming cut 8 bases from V and 3 bases from J; bases unmatched to any gene: 8. The CDR3 spells CASGKGQGFNQPQHF. Here the CDR3 DNA reads TGTGCCAGCGGAAAGGGACAGGGCTTCAATCAGCCCCAGCATTTT.

The gene calls are TRBV9 and TRBJ2-1; TRBD2 matches at 14 bases. CDR3 length equals 16 residues. The V and J ends lost 3 bases and 3 bases, in that order; junction bases with no gene match: 2. Germline V gene data show CDR1 as SGDLS and CDR2 as YYNGEE. CDR3 nucleotide sequence: TGTGCCAGCAGCGAGGGACTAGCGGGAGTCTACAATGAGCAGTTCTTC. Its translation: CASSEGLAGVYNEQFF.

This clonotype was counted only a few times. The CDR3 DNA reads TGTGCCAGCAGCTACGACAGGGGGGCCTACGAGCAGTACTTC. Its protein is CASSYDRGAYEQYF. V gene TRBV7-2 combines with J gene TRBJ2-5; TRBD1 matches at 9 bases. The J call may be mistaken, given a closer DNA end match to TRBJ2-7. This CDR3 is built from 14 residues. Germline-derived CDR1 and CDR2 are SGHTA and FQGNSA.

This sequence joins TRBV28 and TRBJ2-7, with 7 bases aligning to TRBD1. Germline CDR1 MDHEN, CDR2 SYDVKM. The V and J ends lost 5 bases and 0 bases, in that order; junction bases with no gene match: 10. The CDR3 contains 16 residues. CDR3 DNA: TGTGCCAGCAGTATAAGACAGGGCCCCAGCTCCTACGAGCAGTACTTC. This translates into CASSIRQGPSSYEQYF.

This clonotype was recorded a few times. This chain connects TRBV7-8 to TRBJ2-3; possible D gene TRBD2, 6 bases. CDR3 length: 14 residues. V lost 1 base and J 6 bases, leaving 11 bases between the germline ends. Germline V gene sequence: CDR1 SGHVS, CDR2 FQNEAQ. The CDR3 spells CASSLGRDGDTQYF. The CDR3 DNA reads TGTGCCAGCAGCTTAGGGCGGGATGGGGATACGCAGTATTTT.

This chain joins TRBV5-1 and TRBJ2-1, with a weak D call TRBD2 (5 bases). CDR3 length: 19 amino acids. Germline V CDR1 and CDR2: SGHRS, YFSETQ. V lost 1 base and J 1 base, leaving 21 bases between the germline ends. CDR3 region: CASSLSGYPYAPSYNEQFF. CDR3 DNA: TGCGCCAGCAGCTTGTCGGGGTACCCCTATGCTCCATCCTACAATGAGCAGTTCTTC.

This chain connects TRBV7-9 to TRBJ2-1, with 7 bases identical to TRBD1. V shed 2 bases and J 2 bases; nucleotides not matched to a gene: 3. Germline V CDR1 and CDR2: SEHNR, FQNEAQ (reference sequence). The CDR3 totals 15 residues. The CDR3 loop reads CASSLLGTAYNEQFF. Here the CDR3 DNA reads TGTGCCAGCAGCTTACTCGGGACAGCCTACAATGAGCAGTTCTTC.

A few counts support this clonotype. The J gene is TRBJ2-3, the V gene TRBV7-2; D is ambiguous. V gave up 7 bases and J gave up 6 bases, with 11 bases separating them. Germline V lookup: CDR1 SGHTA, CDR2 FQGNSA. The CDR3 sequence is 12 residues long. The CDR3 region has the DNA TGTGCCAGCAAAGGCCCTGGGGATACGCAGTATTTT. Translation gives CASKGPGDTQYF.

The table lists this clonotype with a few counts. The chain joins TRBV4-2 to TRBJ2-1; D unresolved. This CDR3 region has 12 residues. V dropped 0 bases and J dropped 14 bases, with 11 bases sitting between them. Germline V gene lookup returns CDR1 LGHNA and CDR2 YNFKEQ. The CDR3 is CASSQEAERKFF. The CDR3 nucleotides read TGTGCCAGCAGCCAAGAGGCAGAAAGGAAGTTCTTC.

This clonotype was seen a handful of times. The chain combines TRBV13 with TRBJ2-5, with TRBD1 identical over 9 bases. The J call could be wrong; TRBJ2-7 is a better fit for the DNA end. Germline assignment: CDR1 PRHDT and CDR2 FYEKMQ (reference sequence). There are 15 residues in the CDR3. CDR3 sequence: CASSFTGTGSYEQYF. CDR3 bases: TGTGCCAGCAGCTTCACCGGGACAGGGTCCTACGAGCAGTACTTC.

The chain joins TRBV30 to TRBJ2-2; 9 bases agree with TRBD1. Germline trimming cut 0 bases from V and 3 bases from J; bases unmatched to any gene: 2. From germline, CDR1 is GTSNPN and CDR2 SVGIG (reference sequence). The CDR3 is 15 amino acids. CDR3: CAWSVQGADTGELFF. CDR3 DNA sequence: TGTGCCTGGAGTGTACAGGGGGCGGACACCGGGGAGCTGTTTTTT.

This clonotype was seen only a few times. This chain connects TRBV14 to TRBJ1-1, with TRBD1 identical over 9 bases. V dropped 0 bases and J dropped 4; count of bases not matched to a gene: 3. This CDR3 is 15 amino acids long. CDR1 and CDR2 (germline): SGHDN, FVKESK. CDR3 nucleotides: TGTGCCAGCAGCCAAGAACAGGGGGCAAGCACTGAAGCTTTCTTT. Protein product: CASSQEQGASTEAFF. Drawing the rest from reference TRBV14 and TRBJ1-1, the complete variable domain is EAGVTQFPSHSVIEKGQTVTLRCDPISGHDNLYWYRRVMGKEIKFLLHFVKESKQDESGMPNNRFLAERTGGTYSTLKVQPAELEDSGVYFCASSQEQGASTEAFFGQGTRLTVV.

V gene TRBV28 combines with J gene TRBJ2-2, with 11 bases lining up with TRBD1. Germline-derived CDR1 and CDR2 are MDHEN and SYDVKM. This CDR3 spans 15 amino acids. The V and J ends lost 7 bases and 5 bases, in that order; junction bases with no gene match: 6. CDR3 in amino acids: CASKTDRGLTGELFF. In nucleotides, the CDR3 is TGTGCCAGCAAGACGGACAGGGGGCTTACCGGGGAGCTGTTTTTT.

This clonotype was detected only a few times. The chain couples TRBV6-6 to TRBJ1-3, with 9 bases that match TRBD1. This CDR3 comprises 13 residues. Germline CDR1 MNHNY, CDR2 SVGAGI (reference sequence). V shed 8 bases, J shed 2 bases, and the junction held 1 base outside the gene matches. Here the CDR3 reads CASGQGTGNTIYF. In nucleotides, the CDR3 is TGTGCCAGCGGACAGGGGACTGGAAACACCATATATTTT.

Only a few counts were recorded for this clonotype. V is TRBV15 and J is TRBJ1-6; D remains ambiguous. The CDR3 sequence is 14 residues long. V was pared by 4 bases and J by 7 bases, with 11 bases between. Germline V CDR1 and CDR2: LNHNV, YYDKDF (reference sequence). The CDR3 DNA sequence: TGTGCCACCAGCAACGACGCGTCCAATTCACCCCTCCACTTT. Its translation: CATSNDASNSPLHF.

The chain couples TRBV12-5 to TRBJ1-1; D gene ambiguous. Germline V gene lookup returns CDR1 LGHNT and CDR2 FRNRAP. The CDR3 runs 13 residues. With 6 bases removed from V and 4 bases from J, the gap between germline ends came to 12 bases. The CDR3 coding sequence is TGTGCTAGTGGCCAAGACGGTCTCACTGAAGCTTTCTTT. Its protein product is CASGQDGLTEAFF. The full variable domain, with the rest looked up from reference TRBV12-5 and TRBJ1-1, is DARVTQTPRHKVTEMGQEVTMRCQPILGHNTVFWYRQTMMQGLELLAYFRNRAPLDDSGMPKDRFSAEMPDATLATLKIQPSEPRDSAVYFCASGQDGLTEAFFGQGTRLTVV.

CDR3 sequence reads: CASSLLDLPPNEQFF. CDR3 in DNA: TGTGCCAGCAGCTTACTGGACCTCCCCCCTAATGAGCAGTTCTTC. The gene calls are TRBV7-2 and TRBJ2-5; D unresolved. The J call may be in error: the DNA end matches TRBJ2-1 better. Germline V gene data show CDR1 as SGHTA and CDR2 as FQGNSA. This CDR3 contains 15 residues.

This clonotype was seen only a few times. This chain links TRBV7-2 with TRBJ2-2; no definite D call. Trimming left V 5 bases short and J 6 bases short, with 13 bases between. CDR1 and CDR2 from the germline V gene are SGHTA and FQGNSA. The CDR3 sequence is 14 residues long. The CDR3 DNA follows: TGTGCCAGCAGCCCCCGCCGGGTATCCGGGGAGCTGTTTTTT. Its protein product is CASSPRRVSGELFF.

This clonotype was found a few times. The J gene is TRBJ2-5, the V gene TRBV9; TRBD2 matches 9 bases. Matching the DNA end better, TRBJ2-7 makes the J call doubtful. Germline V CDR1 and CDR2: SGDLS, YYNGEE. The CDR3 is 15 amino acids. The CDR3 region has the DNA TGTGCCAGCAGCGTAGACGGGACTAGCACCTACGAGCAGTACTTC. It yields the protein CASSVDGTSTYEQYF.